The present T cell receptor beta chain was sequenced within a study of technical replicates of blood from a handful of donors. Germline loops: CDR1 KGHSH, CDR2 LQKENI. The V segment lost 3 bases and the J segment 14 bases; nucleotides outside the gene matches: 18. This CDR3 has 16 amino acids. Using immunoSEQ multiplex PCR, the repertoire was profiled, and TCRdb retains in-frame clones only, with some absent. The table includes 65,000 to 95,000 clones, roughly 98% detected once. The sequenced material came from T cells isolated from PBMCs. The clonotype originates from a human donor in good health. V and J are TRBV18 and TRBJ1-4; 7 bases fit TRBD1. As DNA, the CDR3 is TGTGCCAGCTCACCTTTACTGGGACAGACGGTATTTAATCTGTTTTTT. Translated: CASSPLLGQTVFNLFF.